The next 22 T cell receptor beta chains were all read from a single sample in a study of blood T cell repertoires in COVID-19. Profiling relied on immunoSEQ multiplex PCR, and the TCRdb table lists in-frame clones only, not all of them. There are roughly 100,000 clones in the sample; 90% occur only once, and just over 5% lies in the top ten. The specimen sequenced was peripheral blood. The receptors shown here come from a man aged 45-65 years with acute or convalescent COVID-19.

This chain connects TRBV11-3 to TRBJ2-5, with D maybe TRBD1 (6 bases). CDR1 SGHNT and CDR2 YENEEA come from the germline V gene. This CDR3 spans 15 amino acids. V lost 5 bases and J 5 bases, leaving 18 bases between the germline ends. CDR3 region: CASSPPRGFTETQYF. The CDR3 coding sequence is TGTGCCAGCAGCCCTCCCAGGGGTTTTACGGAGACCCAGTACTTC.

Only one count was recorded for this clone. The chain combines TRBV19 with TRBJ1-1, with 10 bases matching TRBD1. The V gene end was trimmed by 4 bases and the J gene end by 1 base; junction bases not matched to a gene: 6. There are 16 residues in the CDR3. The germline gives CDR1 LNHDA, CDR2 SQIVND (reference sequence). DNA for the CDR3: TGTGCCAGTAGTAGAGGGGACAGGGGAAGGAACACTGAAGCTTTCTTT. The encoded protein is CASSRGDRGRNTEAFF.

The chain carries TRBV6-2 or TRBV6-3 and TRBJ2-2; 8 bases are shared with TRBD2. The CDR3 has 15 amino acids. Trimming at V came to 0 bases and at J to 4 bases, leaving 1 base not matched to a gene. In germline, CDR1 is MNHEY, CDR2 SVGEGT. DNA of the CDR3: TGTGCCAGCAGTTACTCTCGGGAGGGCACCGGGGAGCTGTTTTTT. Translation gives CASSYSREGTGELFF.

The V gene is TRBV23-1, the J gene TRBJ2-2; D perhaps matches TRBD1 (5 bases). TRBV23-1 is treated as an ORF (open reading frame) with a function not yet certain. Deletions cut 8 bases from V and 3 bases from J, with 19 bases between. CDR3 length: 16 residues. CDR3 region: CASRHGRGQYTGELFF. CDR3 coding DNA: TGCGCCAGCCGCCATGGCCGAGGACAATACACCGGGGAGCTGTTTTTT.

The CDR3 sequence: CASSLGAGAVYEQYF. The CDR3 nucleotides read TGTGCCAGCAGCTTAGGAGCAGGGGCCGTCTACGAGCAGTACTTC. V is TRBV11-2 and J is TRBJ2-7; possibly TRBD1 for D (6 bases). CDR1 SGHAT and CDR2 FQNNGV come from the germline V gene. Trimming left V 1 base short and J 3 bases short, with 13 bases between. CDR3 size: 15 residues.

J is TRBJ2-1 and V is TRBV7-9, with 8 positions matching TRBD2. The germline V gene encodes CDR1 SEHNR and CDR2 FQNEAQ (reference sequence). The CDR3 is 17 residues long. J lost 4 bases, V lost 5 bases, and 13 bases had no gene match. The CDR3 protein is CASSPAGRLAGYNEQFF. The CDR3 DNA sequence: TGTGCCAGCAGCCCCGCCGGTAGGCTAGCGGGTTACAATGAGCAGTTCTTC.

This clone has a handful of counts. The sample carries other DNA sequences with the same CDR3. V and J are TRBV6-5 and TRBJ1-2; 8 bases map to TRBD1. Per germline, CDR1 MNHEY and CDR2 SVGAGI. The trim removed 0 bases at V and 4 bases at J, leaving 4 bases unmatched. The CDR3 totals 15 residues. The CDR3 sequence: CASSYSGQGIYGYTF. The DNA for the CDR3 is TGTGCCAGCAGTTACTCCGGACAGGGTATCTATGGCTACACCTTC.

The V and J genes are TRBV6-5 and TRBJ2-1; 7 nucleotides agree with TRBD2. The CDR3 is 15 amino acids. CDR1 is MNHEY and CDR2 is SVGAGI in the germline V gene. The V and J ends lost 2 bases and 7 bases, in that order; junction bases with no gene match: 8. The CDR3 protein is CASSYLAVLGNEQFF. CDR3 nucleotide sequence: TGTGCCAGCAGTTACCTAGCGGTTCTAGGTAATGAGCAGTTCTTC.

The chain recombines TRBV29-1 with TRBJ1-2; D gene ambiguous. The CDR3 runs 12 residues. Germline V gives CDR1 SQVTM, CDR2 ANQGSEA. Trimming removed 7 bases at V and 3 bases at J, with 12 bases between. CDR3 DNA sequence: TGCAGCGCAACCGTGGCTGACTATGGCTACACCTTC. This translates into CSATVADYGYTF.

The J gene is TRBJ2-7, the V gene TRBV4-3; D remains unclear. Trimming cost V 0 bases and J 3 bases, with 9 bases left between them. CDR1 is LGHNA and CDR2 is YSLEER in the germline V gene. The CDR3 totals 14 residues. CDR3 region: CASSQDLYGYEQYF. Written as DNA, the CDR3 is TGCGCCAGCAGCCAAGATCTGTACGGCTACGAGCAGTACTTC.

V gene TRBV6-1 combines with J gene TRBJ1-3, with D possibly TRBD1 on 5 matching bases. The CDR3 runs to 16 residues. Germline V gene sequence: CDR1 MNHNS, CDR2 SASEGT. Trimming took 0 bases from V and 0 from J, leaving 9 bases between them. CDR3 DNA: TGTGCCAGCAGTGAAGCGCACGGGGGCTCTGGAAACACCATATATTTT. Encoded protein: CASSEAHGGSGNTIYF.

The CDR3 reads CAARQGRRTEAFF. CDR3 bases: TGTGCCGCGCGTCAGGGTAGAAGGACTGAAGCTTTCTTT. This chain connects TRBV6-5 to TRBJ1-1; D perhaps matches TRBD1 (5 bases). V lost 11 bases, J lost 5 bases, and 18 bases lay in between. The length of the CDR3 is 13 residues. Germline lookup yields CDR1 MNHEY and CDR2 SVGAGI.

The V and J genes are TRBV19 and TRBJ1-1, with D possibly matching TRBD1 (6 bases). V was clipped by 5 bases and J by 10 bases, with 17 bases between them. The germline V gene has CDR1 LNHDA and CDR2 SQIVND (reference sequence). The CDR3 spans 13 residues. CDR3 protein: CASSPRTVGGAFF. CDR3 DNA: TGTGCCAGTAGTCCGAGGACAGTCGGTGGAGCTTTCTTT. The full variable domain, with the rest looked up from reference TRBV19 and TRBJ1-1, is DGGITQSPKYLFRKEGQNVTLSCEQNLNHDAMYWYRQDPGQGLRLIYYSQIVNDFQKGDIAEGYSVSREKKESFPLTVTSAQKNPTAFYLCASSPRTVGGAFFGQGTRLTVV.

CDR3 amino acids: CASSRGLAGSSYEQYF. In DNA form, the CDR3 reads TGTGCCAGCAGCAGGGGACTAGCGGGAAGCTCCTACGAGCAGTACTTC. This sequence joins TRBV21-1 and TRBJ2-7; the D segment call TRBD2 is taken from the table without a DNA check. TRBV21-1 is noted as a pseudogene. This CDR3 spans 16 amino acids.

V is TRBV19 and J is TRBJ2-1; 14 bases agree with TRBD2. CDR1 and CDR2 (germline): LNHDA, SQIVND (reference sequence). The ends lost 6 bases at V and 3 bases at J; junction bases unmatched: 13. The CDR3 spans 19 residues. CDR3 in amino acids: CASSPTGLAGVGDYNEQFF. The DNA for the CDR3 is TGTGCCAGTAGCCCGACGGGACTAGCGGGAGTAGGGGACTACAATGAGCAGTTCTTC.

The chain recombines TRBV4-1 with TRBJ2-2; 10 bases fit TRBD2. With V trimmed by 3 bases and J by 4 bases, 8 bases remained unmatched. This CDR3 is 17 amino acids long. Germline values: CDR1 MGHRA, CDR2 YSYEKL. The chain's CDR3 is CASSQVPGLAPTGELFF. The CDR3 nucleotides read TGCGCCAGCAGCCAGGTACCGGGACTAGCGCCCACCGGGGAGCTGTTTTTT.

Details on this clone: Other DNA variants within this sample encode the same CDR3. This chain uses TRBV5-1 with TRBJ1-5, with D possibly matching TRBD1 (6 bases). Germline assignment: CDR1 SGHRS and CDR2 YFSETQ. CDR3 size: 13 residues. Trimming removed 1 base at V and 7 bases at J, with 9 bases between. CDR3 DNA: TGCGCCAGCAGCTTGTCAGGGGACCAGCCCCAGCATTTT. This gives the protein CASSLSGDQPQHF.

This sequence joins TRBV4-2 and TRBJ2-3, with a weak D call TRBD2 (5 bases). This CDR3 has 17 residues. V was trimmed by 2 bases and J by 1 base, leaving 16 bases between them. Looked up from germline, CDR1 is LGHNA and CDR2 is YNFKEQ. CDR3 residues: CASSQIRLAEGTDTQYF. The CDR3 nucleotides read TGTGCCAGCAGCCAAATCCGACTCGCGGAGGGCACAGATACGCAGTATTTT.

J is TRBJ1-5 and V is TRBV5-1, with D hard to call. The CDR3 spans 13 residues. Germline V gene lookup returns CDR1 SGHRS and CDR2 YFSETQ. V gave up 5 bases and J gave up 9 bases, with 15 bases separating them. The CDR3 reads CASRPGDLGPQHF. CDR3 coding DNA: TGCGCCAGCAGGCCGGGAGACTTAGGGCCCCAGCATTTT.

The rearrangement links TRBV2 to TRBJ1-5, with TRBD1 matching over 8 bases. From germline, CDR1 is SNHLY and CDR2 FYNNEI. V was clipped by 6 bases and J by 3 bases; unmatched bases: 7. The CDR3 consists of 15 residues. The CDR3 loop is CASRRTGNDNQPQHF. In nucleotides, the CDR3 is TGTGCCAGCAGGCGGACAGGGAACGACAATCAGCCCCAGCATTTT.

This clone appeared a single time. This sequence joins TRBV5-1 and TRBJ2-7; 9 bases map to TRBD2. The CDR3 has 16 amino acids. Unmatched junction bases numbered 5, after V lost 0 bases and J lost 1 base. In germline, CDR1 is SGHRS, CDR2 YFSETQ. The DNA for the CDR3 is TGCGCCAGCAGCTTGGTAGGACTAGCGAGATCCTACGAGCAGTACTTC. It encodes CASSLVGLARSYEQYF. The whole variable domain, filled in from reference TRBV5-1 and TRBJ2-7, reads KAGVTQTPRYLIKTRGQQVTLSCSPISGHRSVSWYQQTPGQGLQFLFEYFSETQRNKGNFPGRFSGRQFSNSRSEMNVSTLELGDSALYLCASSLVGLARSYEQYFGPGTRLTVT.

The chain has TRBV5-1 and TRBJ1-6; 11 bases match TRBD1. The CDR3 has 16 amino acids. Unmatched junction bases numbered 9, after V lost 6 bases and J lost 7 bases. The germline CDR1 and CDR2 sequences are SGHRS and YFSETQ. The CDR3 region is CASTITGTGGNSPLHF. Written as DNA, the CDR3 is TGCGCCAGCACCATTACCGGGACAGGGGGAAATTCACCCCTCCACTTT.